The source of this T cell receptor (beta chain) is a study of early T cells in non-severe SARS-CoV-2 infection. Study as a whole: Sequencing targeted bulk RNA from unsorted whole blood, leaving chains unpaired.

Points from the study as a whole: VDJdb matches were skewed toward anti-spike CD8 T cell responses.

Germline loops: CDR1 ENHRY, CDR2 SYGVKD. Trimming stripped 6 bases from V and 2 bases from J, with 5 bases between. The CDR3 totals 12 residues. Researchers attached unique molecular identifiers to individual cDNA molecules. TCRdb re-analysed the 5' RACE reads in MiXCR, keeping a single row per CDR3 protein. The data show about 77,000 distinct CDR3 sequences, with approximately 12% seen just once and 15% held by the top ten. This clonotype occurred many times. Antigen: not known. The rearrangement links TRBV10-3 to TRBJ2-1; D call uncertain. The sequences come from whole blood, collected at baseline. The TCR comes from an adult who was a healthcare worker with PCR-confirmed SARS-CoV-2 infection or an uninfected control (not recorded which). The donor label of this sample is uncertain. CDR3 loop: CAIRGTYNEQFF. DNA for the CDR3: TGTGCCATCAGGGGGACCTACAATGAGCAGTTCTTC.